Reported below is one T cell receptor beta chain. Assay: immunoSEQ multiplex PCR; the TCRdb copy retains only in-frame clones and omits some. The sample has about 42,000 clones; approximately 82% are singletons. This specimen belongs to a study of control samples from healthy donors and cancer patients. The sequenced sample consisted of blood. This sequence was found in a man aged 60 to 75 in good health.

CDR3: CASSIAAQWTGRGTEAFF. The CDR3 DNA reads TGTGCCAGTAGTATCGCAGCACAGTGGACGGGGAGGGGAACTGAAGCTTTCTTT. The J gene is TRBJ1-1, the V gene TRBV19; a possible D gene is TRBD1 (5 bases). CDR3 length equals 18 residues. The germline V gene has CDR1 LNHDA and CDR2 SQIVND (reference sequence). V lost 3 bases to trimming and J lost 5 bases, with 25 bases between them.